This TCR beta chain stems from a study of cytomegalovirus exposure and HLA in healthy donors. Use of 60 Vbeta and 13 Jbeta primers characterized the PCR. Clones were read by immunoSEQ multiplex PCR, and TCRdb kept only the in-frame ones, dropping some. The repertoire holds some 150,000 clones, with approximately 88% as singletons. The sample comprised PBMCs. This receptor was taken from a woman between 18 and 29 years old in good health and CMV-seronegative.

CDR3 DNA sequence: TGTGCCAGCGATGCAAGTAGGACAGGGGGTTTCGGCTACACCTTC. It is translated as CASDASRTGGFGYTF. The gene calls are TRBV19 and TRBJ1-2; 10 positions agree with TRBD1. The CDR3 spans 15 residues. Germline V lookup: CDR1 LNHDA, CDR2 SQIVND (reference sequence). After removal of 9 bases from V and 8 bases from J, the junction contained 15 bases not matched to a gene. Drawing the rest from reference TRBV19 and TRBJ1-2, the complete variable domain is DGGITQSPKYLFRKEGQNVTLSCEQNLNHDAMYWYRQDPGQGLRLIYYSQIVNDFQKGDIAEGYSVSREKKESFPLTVTSAQKNPTAFYLCASDASRTGGFGYTFGSGTRLTVV.